A single sample gave rise to the 12 T cell receptor beta chains below, sequenced in a study of CD8 T cells in ankylosing spondylitis. TCRdb fed the 5' RACE reads into MiXCR, producing one record per CDR3 protein. The sample has 250,000 to 400,000 distinct CDR3 sequences, approximately 10% seen once; the top ten hold around 10%. Material for sequencing was blood, either unsorted or a sorted T cell fraction (not recorded which). These receptor sequences come from a female donor with ankylosing spondylitis or in good health (not recorded which).

This clonotype was seen more than once but under ten times. J is TRBJ2-2 and V is TRBV11-2, with D uncertain. The CDR3 is made up of 17 amino acids. Germline assignment: CDR1 SGHAT and CDR2 FQNNGV. Trimming took off 5 bases at V and 2 bases at J, with 18 bases between the two ends. The chain's CDR3 is CASSPRSGPVNTGELFF. Written as DNA, the CDR3 is TGTGCCAGCAGCCCCAGGTCGGGTCCGGTAAACACCGGGGAGCTGTTTTTT.

As regards this clonotype: The CDR3 ends on some other residue instead of the conserved phenylalanine or tryptophan, so this is likely a read error. V gene TRBV11-2 combines with J gene TRBJ2-3; D remains ambiguous. With 0 bases removed from V and 2 bases from J, the gap between germline ends came to 9 bases. This CDR3 region has 15 residues. Germline values: CDR1 SGHAT, CDR2 FQNNGV. CDR3 DNA sequence: TGTGCCAGCAGCTTAGAGTACCAGTCCACAGATACGCAGTATCTT. Translation: CASSLEYQSTDTQYL.

This rearrangement joins TRBV11-2 to TRBJ2-1, with 9 bases matching TRBD2. The V gene end was trimmed by 5 bases and the J gene end by 5 bases; junction bases not matched to a gene: 4. The CDR3 is 14 amino acids. Germline CDR1 is SGHAT and CDR2 is FQNNGV. The CDR3 reads CASSVSGSHNEQFF. CDR3 in DNA: TGTGCCAGCAGCGTTAGCGGGAGCCACAATGAGCAGTTCTTC. The entire variable domain, with the rest obtained from reference TRBV11-2 and TRBJ2-1, is as follows: EAGVAQSPRYKIIEKRQSVAFWCNPISGHATLYWYQQILGQGPKLLIQFQNNGVVDDSQLPKDRFSAERLKGVDSTLKIQPAKLEDSAVYLCASSVSGSHNEQFFGPGTRLTVL.

This chain connects TRBV12-3 or TRBV12-4 to TRBJ2-1, with 8 positions matching TRBD1. This CDR3 is built from 12 residues. The V and J ends lost 7 bases and 8 bases, in that order; junction bases with no gene match: 4. For the CDR3, the DNA is TGTGCCAGCACCCGACAGGGGTATGAGCAGTTCTTC. This translates into CASTRQGYEQFF.

This clonotype was observed many times. The chain is built from TRBV29-1 and TRBJ2-1, with TRBD2 as a possible D gene (6 bases). The length of the CDR3 is 14 residues. CDR1 and CDR2 from the germline V gene are SQVTM and ANQGSEA. The V gene lost 3 bases and the J gene lost 1 base, with 10 bases spanning the gap. As DNA, the CDR3 is TGCAGCGTTGAGGGACGGGGGTCCTACAATGAGCAGTTCTTC. It translates to CSVEGRGSYNEQFF.

This clonotype came up many times. This chain connects TRBV12-3 or TRBV12-4 to TRBJ2-3; D possibly corresponds to TRBD2 (7 bases). This CDR3 has 16 amino acids. V was clipped by 3 bases and J by 4 bases, with 17 bases between them. CDR3 in amino acids: CASSFEFSGGPDTQYF. The CDR3 DNA is TGTGCCAGCAGTTTTGAGTTTTCGGGGGGCCCAGATACGCAGTATTTT.

This clonotype appeared once. A read error is possible here, since a much larger clone lies one base away. The V gene is TRBV11-2, the J gene TRBJ2-7, with D unclear. The germline CDR1 and CDR2 sequences are SGHAT and FQNNGV. CDR3 size: 14 residues. The CDR3 region is CASSLDWISYAQYF. CDR3 DNA sequence: TGTGCCAGCAGCTTAGATTGGATCTCCTACGCGCAGTACTTC.

The chain joins TRBV3-1 to TRBJ2-1, with 10 bases aligning to TRBD1. CDR1 and CDR2 from the germline V gene are LGHDT and YNNKEL (reference sequence). The junction had 3 bases not matched to a gene; V was cut back by 4 bases and J by 6 bases. This CDR3 contains 14 residues. As DNA, the CDR3 is TGTGCCAGCAGCCCCGGACAGGGGGGCAATGAGCAGTTCTTC. It yields the protein CASSPGQGGNEQFF.

This clonotype was observed many times. The chain has TRBV5-1 and TRBJ2-1; 8 bases are shared with TRBD1. The CDR3 contains 14 residues. V lost 4 bases, J lost 5 bases, and 5 bases stayed unmatched. Germline loops: CDR1 SGHRS, CDR2 YFSETQ. The CDR3 nucleotides read TGCGCCAGCAGCCTCCAGGGGGCCGACAATGAGCAGTTCTTC. Translating gives CASSLQGADNEQFF.

This clonotype was counted many times. This chain links TRBV7-9 with TRBJ1-4; no definite D call. The CDR3 covers 15 residues. Germline-derived CDR1 and CDR2 are SEHNR and FQNEAQ (reference sequence). Trimming removed 1 base from V and 6 bases from J, with 12 bases in between. The CDR3 reads CASSLDGLGYEKLFF. Here the CDR3 DNA reads TGTGCCAGCAGCTTAGATGGACTGGGGTATGAAAAACTGTTTTTT.

CDR3 amino acids: CASSQGPKAPDTQYF. CDR3 DNA sequence: TGTGCCAGCAGCCAAGGCCCAAAGGCTCCAGATACGCAGTATTTT. The chain is built from TRBV14 and TRBJ2-3; unclear D gene. V was clipped by 1 base and J by 4 bases, with 12 bases between them. The CDR3 consists of 15 residues. Germline lookup yields CDR1 SGHDN and CDR2 FVKESK.

This clonotype was detected many times. The rearrangement links TRBV28 to TRBJ1-3; 8 nucleotides line up with TRBD1. The CDR3 contains 16 residues. J lost 2 bases, V lost 5 bases, and 8 bases had no gene match. CDR1 MDHEN and CDR2 SYDVKM come from the germline V gene. The CDR3, as DNA: TGTGCCAGCAGTCTATTACAGGGGGTTGCTGGAAACACCATATATTTT. As protein: CASSLLQGVAGNTIYF.